This T cell receptor beta chain was retrieved from a study of regulatory T cells in long-lasting Graves disease. Germline values: CDR1 DFQATT, CDR2 SNEGSKA (reference sequence). With V trimmed by 1 base and J by 6 bases, 15 bases remained unmatched. The CDR3 sequence is 16 residues long. This sample's time point: persistent/refractory GD, antithyroid drugs over 5 years with positive TRAb. The TCR library was prepared using RNA isolated from PBMCs. Arm-PCR of CDR3 regions and iRepertoire HTBI primers were the basis on which TCR beta libraries were built. TCRdb ran MiXCR on the multiplex PCR reads and lists one entry per CDR3 protein. The data contain about 460,000 distinct CDR3 sequences, 20% to 25% of them singletons.

The chain couples TRBV20-1 to TRBJ2-7; TRBD2 matches at 7 bases. The sequenced sample was peripheral blood mononuclear cells (PBMCs), obtained when the disease was refractory, from a patient treated with antithyroid drugs. The clonotype comes from a female donor with Graves disease. The CDR3 sequence is CSARVTLRAGTAEQYF. DNA for the CDR3: TGCAGTGCTAGAGTCACCCTCCGAGCGGGAACTGCCGAGCAGTACTTC.